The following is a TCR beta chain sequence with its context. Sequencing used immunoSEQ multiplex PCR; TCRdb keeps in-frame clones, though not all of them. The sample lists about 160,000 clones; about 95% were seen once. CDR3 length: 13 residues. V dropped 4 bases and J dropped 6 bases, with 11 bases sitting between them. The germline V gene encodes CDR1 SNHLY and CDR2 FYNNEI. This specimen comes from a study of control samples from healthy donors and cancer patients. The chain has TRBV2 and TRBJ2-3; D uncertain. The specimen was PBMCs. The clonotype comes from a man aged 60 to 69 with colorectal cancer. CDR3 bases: TGTGCCAGCAGTGTTGACTTGGCGGATACGCAGTATTTT. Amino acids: CASSVDLADTQYF.